The table lists the clone carrying this TCR beta chain with a few counts. Libraries were prepared by immunoSEQ multiplex PCR; TCRdb keeps only in-frame clonotypes and omits some of them. This table has 40,000 to 60,000 clones, about 85% appearing once. The sample comes from a study of blood T cell repertoires in COVID-19. CDR1 and CDR2 from the germline V gene are MNHEY and SVGAGI. This CDR3 has 14 amino acids. V was pared by 5 bases and J by 0 bases, with 11 bases between. The chain uses TRBV6-5 and TRBJ2-7; D unclear. The sequenced material came from peripheral blood. The clonotype was recovered from a woman aged 60-75 years with acute or convalescent COVID-19. The CDR3 reads CASSPDTSSYEQYF. CDR3 in DNA: TGTGCCAGCAGTCCCGACACCAGCTCCTACGAGCAGTACTTC.